A single sample gave rise to the 29 T cell receptor beta chains below, sequenced in a study of tumor-infiltrating lymphocytes in primary liver carcinoma. The tissue used was unsorted bulk material of roughly 17-31 mg. RNA and DNA were co-extracted from it with the AllPrep DNA/RNA mini kit. The input was 400 to 500 ng total RNA; TCR beta cDNA was made from it with a constant-region primer. Slightly modified ARM-PCR with three nested multiplex PCR rounds yielded TCR beta libraries. A C-beta reverse primer and TRBV1-TRBV30 forward primers served in each of the first two PCR rounds, at about 9 cycles apiece. TCRdb redid the calling of the multiplex PCR reads with MiXCR, one entry per CDR3 protein. Of fewer than 200,000 distinct CDR3 sequences in the sample, around four fifths were seen once. Sequenced: tumor tissue from primary liver carcinoma. These receptors were obtained from a man aged 35 to 55 with primary liver carcinoma and hepatitis B virus infection.

Notes on this clonotype: At one end the junction does not follow the germline gene, possibly because of a read error. The V gene is TRBV29-1, the J gene TRBJ2-3; D may be TRBD2 (6 bases). The CDR3 sequence is 14 residues long. In germline, CDR1 is SQVTM, CDR2 ANQGSEA. The CDR3 DNA sequence: TGCATCGTTTCCGGGAGAAGGGCGTCAGATACGCAGTATTTT. Translation gives CIVSGRRASDTQYF.

This rearrangement joins TRBV6-2 or TRBV6-3 to TRBJ2-7; unclear D gene. Trimming left V 5 bases short and J 3 bases short, with 20 bases between. Germline V gene sequence: CDR1 MNHEY, CDR2 SVGEGT. The CDR3 loop spans 16 amino acids. CDR3: CASSSGRSRTFYEQYF. The CDR3 bases are TGTGCCAGCAGTAGTGGGCGGAGCCGCACCTTCTACGAGCAGTACTTC.

This clonotype was seen only a few times. Given a much more abundant clone one base away, this may be a read error. CDR3 sequence: CVSSLSGRGSYNEQFF. The CDR3 DNA sequence: TGTGTCAGCAGTTTATCAGGGAGGGGCTCCTACAATGAGCAGTTCTTC. The chain carries TRBV12-3 or TRBV12-4 and TRBJ2-1; 7 bases are a match to TRBD2. The CDR3 is made up of 16 amino acids.

A word on this clonotype: The junction does not match germline at one end; this may be a read error. V usage is TRBV7-9 and J usage is TRBJ2-7, with D unclear. CDR3 length equals 16 residues. The germline V gene has CDR1 SEHNR and CDR2 FQNEAQ (reference sequence). The CDR3 DNA is TGTGCCAGCAGCCCAAGCCATTACTTGAGCTCCTATGAGCAGTACTTC. This translates into CASSPSHYLSSYEQYF.

Regarding this clonotype: A much larger clone lies one base from this, so it may be a read error. This rearrangement joins TRBV30 to TRBJ1-1; no clear D gene. The CDR3 length is 13 residues. CDR1 is GTSNPN, CDR2 SVGIG, per germline (reference sequence). Written as DNA, the CDR3 is TGTGCCTGGAGTAACGGTATGAACACTGAAGCTATCTTT. This gives the protein CAWSNGMNTEAIF. Filled out from reference TRBV30 and TRBJ1-1, the complete variable domain reads SQTIHQWPATLVQPVGSPLSLECTVEGTSNPNLYWYRQAAGRGLQLLFYSVGIGQISSEVPQNLSASRPQDRQFILSSKKLLLSDSGFYLCAWSNGMNTEAIFGQGTRLTVV.

A remark on this clonotype: A single base separates this from a much larger clone, so it may be a read error. V and J are TRBV2 and TRBJ1-5; D may be TRBD1 (5 bases). CDR3 length: 14 amino acids. The ends were cut back, 4 bases at V and 3 bases at J, with 10 bases in the middle. Germline V CDR1 and CDR2: SNHLY, FYNNEI. CDR3 DNA: TGTGCCAGCAGTGCGGGGGTCCCCAATCAGCCCCAGCATTTT. Translated: CASSAGVPNQPQHF.

To note about this clonotype: The junction and the germline gene differ at one end; a read error may be behind it. The chain has TRBV11-2 and TRBJ2-2, with D perhaps assigned TRBD1 or TRBD2 (5 bases each). The germline V gene encodes CDR1 SGHAT and CDR2 FQNNGV. The CDR3 runs to 15 residues. This CDR3 is CASSPGIVGDGDLFF. CDR3 in DNA: TGTGCCAGCAGCCCCGGGATAGTGGGGGACGGGGACCTGTTTTTT.

This clonotype was detected only once. The V gene is TRBV2, the J gene TRBJ2-7, with 9 nucleotides matching TRBD2. The CDR3 is 14 residues long. Trimming cost V 11 bases and J 5 bases; bases outside gene matches: 13. Germline CDR1 SNHLY, CDR2 FYNNEI. CDR3 sequence: CACCFSGRGNEQYF. CDR3 coding DNA: TGTGCCTGCTGTTTTAGCGGGAGAGGGAACGAGCAGTACTTC.

Worth noting for this clonotype: Because the CDR3 is missing its conserved closing phenylalanine or tryptophan, this is likely a read error. The genes are TRBV19 and TRBJ2-7, with unresolved D. Per the germline V gene, CDR1 is LNHDA and CDR2 is SQIVND (reference sequence). The V gene lost 5 bases and the J gene lost 3 bases, with 5 bases spanning the gap. The length of the CDR3 is 11 residues. CDR3 nucleotide sequence: TGTGCCAGTAGTGCCAACTACGAGCAGTACTTA. Its translation is CASSANYEQYL.

CDR3 region: CASSSWNRGDYTF. In DNA form, the CDR3 reads TGTGCCAGCAGTTCCTGGAACAGAGGGGACTACACCTTC. The rearrangement joins TRBV12-3 or TRBV12-4 to TRBJ1-2, with D perhaps matching TRBD1 (5 bases). The CDR3 is 13 amino acids. Trimming removed 4 bases from V and 10 bases from J, with 16 bases in between.

With respect to this clonotype: The junction shows a germline mismatch at one end, possibly a read error. The chain recombines TRBV6-1 with TRBJ1-2, with D maybe TRBD1 (6 bases). The length of the CDR3 is 13 residues. In germline, CDR1 is MNHNS, CDR2 SASEGT. This CDR3 reads CASSPQGTDGYTF. As DNA, the CDR3 is TGTGCCAGCAGTCCCCAGGGGACCGATGGTTACACCTTC.

This clonotype appeared a single time. One base away lies a much larger clone, so this may be a sequencing read error. CDR3 amino acids: CAWNVSGEDTGELFF. In nucleotides, the CDR3 is TGTGCCTGGAATGTATCGGGAGAGGACACCGGGGAGCTGTTTTTT. The chain couples TRBV30 to TRBJ2-2, with D possibly matching TRBD2 (6 bases). CDR1 and CDR2 (germline): GTSNPN, SVGIG (reference sequence). This CDR3 comprises 15 residues. The V gene lost 4 bases and the J gene lost 3 bases, with 15 bases spanning the gap.

Concerning this clonotype: This sequence may be a read error, since a much larger clone differs from it by one base. The J gene is TRBJ1-3, the V gene TRBV5-1; no clear D. CDR3 length: 18 amino acids. The germline V gene has CDR1 SGHRS and CDR2 YFSETQ. CDR3 DNA: TGCGCCATCAGCTTGTCTTCGCCCGTAAAAGGGACTGGAAACACCATATATTTT. Encoded protein: CAISLSSPVKGTGNTIYF.

Points on this clonotype: A junction end diverges from the germline sequence, so it may reflect a read error. V usage is TRBV11-1 and J usage is TRBJ2-1; 8 bases agree with TRBD1. CDR3 length: 16 amino acids. The germline CDR1 and CDR2 sequences are SGHAT and FQDESV (reference sequence). In DNA, the CDR3 is TGTGCCATCAGCCCGGGTGGACAGGGTAGGTCTGGTGAGCTGTTCTTC. This gives the protein CAISPGGQGRSGELFF.

As concerns this clonotype: At one end, the junction sequence differs from germline, possibly due to a read error. The chain joins TRBV25-1 to TRBJ1-2; TRBD1 matches 8 bases. Germline CDR1 MGHDK, CDR2 SYGVNS. The CDR3 totals 15 residues. The CDR3 DNA sequence: TGTGCCAGCAGTGAAAGGGACAGGCCTTTAAATGGCTACATCTTC. Protein product: CASSERDRPLNGYIF.

About this clonotype: One end of the junction fails to match germline, which may point to a read error. V is TRBV4-3 and J is TRBJ2-1, with TRBD2 as a possible D gene (5 bases). CDR1 and CDR2 (germline): LGHNA, YSLEER. The CDR3 length is 17 residues. CDR3 sequence: CASSQDLQRAYYNDQFF. CDR3 sequence (DNA): TGCGCCAGCAGCCAAGATCTGCAGAGGGCGTACTACAATGACCAGTTCTTC.

The chain recombines TRBV5-1 with TRBJ1-1, with a possible D match to TRBD1 (5 bases). There are 15 residues in the CDR3. The V end lost 4 bases, the J end lost 4 bases, and 17 bases lay between the germline ends. The germline gives CDR1 SGHRS, CDR2 YFSETQ. The CDR3 bases are TGCGCCAGCAGCGACTTGGCAGGGAGCAGCACTGAAGCTTTCTTT. This codes for CASSDLAGSSTEAFF.

With regard to this clonotype: One end of the junction fails to match germline, which may point to a read error. The CDR3 DNA sequence: TGTGCCAGCAGACTAGTGGGAAGGACCTACGAACAGTACTTC. This translates into CASRLVGRTYEQYF. This chain uses TRBV6-2 or TRBV6-3 with TRBJ2-7; TRBD2 is a possible D gene (5 bases). CDR1 and CDR2 from the germline V gene are MNHEY and SVGEGT. The CDR3 totals 14 residues.

As to this clonotype: A junction boundary mismatches the germline segment, possibly from a read error. The chain recombines TRBV6-5 with TRBJ2-5; D may match TRBD1 or TRBD2 (5 bases each). The CDR3 runs 12 residues. Germline loops: CDR1 MNHEY, CDR2 SVGAGI. This CDR3 reads CTSSYGAETEYF. CDR3 nucleotide sequence: TGTACCAGCAGTTACGGGGCGGAGACCGAGTACTTC.

The rearrangement links TRBV29-1 to TRBJ2-7; no firm D call. V was trimmed by 5 bases and J by 6 bases, leaving 14 bases between them. Germline values: CDR1 SQVTM, CDR2 ANQGSEA. The CDR3 is 12 amino acids. The CDR3 coding sequence is TGCAGCGTTCTGGACGCACCCCGCGAGCAGTACTTC. Translation: CSVLDAPREQYF.

This clonotype was found once. At one of its ends the junction is not consistent with the germline gene, which may arise from a read error. The chain recombines TRBV11-2 with TRBJ2-4; D unclear. CDR1 is SGHAT, CDR2 FQNNGV, per germline. The CDR3 contains 15 residues. The CDR3 nucleotides are TGTACCAGCACCACTGCGGCGGTAGCCAAAAACATTGAGTACTTC. This translates into CTSTTAAVAKNIEYF.

Note on this clonotype: At one end the junction does not follow the germline gene, possibly because of a read error. The chain joins TRBV11-1 to TRBJ2-1, with 9 bases matching TRBD2. Germline loops: CDR1 SGHAT, CDR2 FQDESV (reference sequence). CDR3 length: 13 residues. For the CDR3, the DNA is TGTGCCAGCACCGCGGGAGGGCCGACTGAGCAATTCTTC. Protein product: CASTAGGPTEQFF.

Note on this clonotype: Given the absence of the conserved phenylalanine or tryptophan at the CDR3 end, a read error is likely. The V call is TRBV5-5, the J call TRBJ2-7; no definite D call. The CDR3 totals 16 residues. V gave up 5 bases and J gave up 6 bases, with 24 bases separating them. From germline, CDR1 is SGHKS and CDR2 YYEKEE (reference sequence). CDR3 in amino acids: CASSYPRTFEGIEQYI. CDR3 in DNA: TGTGCCAGCAGTTACCCCCGCACCTTCGAAGGTATCGAGCAGTACATC.

This clonotype was seen only once. The chain has TRBV29-1 and TRBJ2-7; unclear D gene. CDR3 length: 12 amino acids. The germline V gene has CDR1 SQVTM and CDR2 ANQGSEA. This chain's CDR3 is CNAGWGNHKQYF. In DNA form, the CDR3 reads TGCAACGCAGGTTGGGGTAATCACAAGCAGTACTTC.

A word on this clonotype: Without the conserved terminal phenylalanine or tryptophan, this CDR3 likely stems from a read error. The gene calls are TRBV11-1 and TRBJ1-2; no definite D call. The CDR3 is 15 amino acids. CDR1 SGHAT and CDR2 FQDESV come from the germline V gene (reference sequence). CDR3 DNA: TGTGCCTGCAGCTTGGGGAACCAAGAGCTGTATGGTTACACCTTA. Translation gives CACSLGNQELYGYTL.

The V gene is TRBV6-6, the J gene TRBJ1-6, with 7 bases aligning to TRBD1. The CDR3 is made up of 13 amino acids. Unmatched junction bases numbered 8, after V lost 5 bases and J lost 13 bases. Looked up from germline, CDR1 is MNHNY and CDR2 is SVGAGI (reference sequence). The CDR3 sequence: CASSTTGITPLHF. In nucleotides, the CDR3 is TGTGCCAGCAGTACGACAGGGATTACGCCCCTCCACTTT.

Note on this clonotype: The junction departs from the called germline gene at one end, perhaps through a read error. The chain links TRBV5-1 to TRBJ2-3; 11 bases match TRBD2. Looked up from germline, CDR1 is SGHRS and CDR2 is YFSETQ. The CDR3 is 16 residues long. CDR3 region: CARSPGLAAPADTRYF. The CDR3 nucleotides read TGCGCCAGAAGCCCGGGACTAGCGGCCCCCGCGGATACGCGGTATTTT.

A note on this clonotype: Its ends do not fully match the called genes, so a read error is possible. The chain uses TRBV29-1 and TRBJ2-2; D is unclear. CDR3 length equals 11 residues. Per the germline V gene, CDR1 is SQVTM and CDR2 is ANQGSEA. CDR3 residues: CSFELTGELFF. The DNA of the CDR3 is TGCAGCTTTGAACTCACCGGGGAGCTGTTTTTT.

The rearrangement links TRBV7-8 to TRBJ2-5; 8 nucleotides match TRBD1. The CDR3 is 14 amino acids. Germline V gives CDR1 SGHVS, CDR2 FQNEAQ. The V gene end was trimmed by 5 bases and the J gene end by 5 bases; junction bases not matched to a gene: 7. CDR3 region: CASSRHRGIETQYF. CDR3 bases: TGTGCCAGCAGCAGACACAGGGGGATTGAGACCCAGTACTTC.